This TCR beta chain was obtained from a study of Ad26.COV2.S vaccination and SARS-CoV-2 variants. Remarks on this clone: Its antigen is as yet unknown.

The treatment is: roughly 18 received Ad26.COV2.S at low or high dose, single or two shots; about 5 received placebo; per-sample allocation not given. Collection of samples fell on day 63 after the first vaccine or placebo injection. Donation was by an adult aged 18-55 years who was in Boston. Expressing Wuhan-strain SARS-CoV-2 spike, an Ad26 vector served as the vaccine. This CDR3 spans 14 amino acids. Germline-derived CDR1 and CDR2 are GTSNPN and SVGIG (reference sequence). The V and J ends lost 0 bases and 7 bases respectively, with 13 bases between them. Study-wide points: Among vaccine recipients, spike-specific TCR breadth exceeded that of placebo recipients. Reports say spike-specific CD8+ and CD4+ T cell responses covered substantial breadth after vaccination.

The protocol was immunoSEQ multiplex PCR, while the TCRdb copy is restricted to in-frame clones and leaves out a portion. The repertoire holds roughly 700,000 clones, 70% to 90% seen once, with around 1.4% in the top ten. The sequence was collected from a person between 18 and 65 years old who received the Ad26.COV2.S COVID-19 vaccine or a placebo. J is TRBJ1-3 and V is TRBV30; D is undetermined. The sequenced sample was peripheral blood, obtained in a trial of Ad26.COV2.S vaccine versus placebo. CDR3 protein: CAWSVGSGRNTIYF. CDR3 coding DNA: TGTGCCTGGAGTGTGGGCTCTGGGCGGAACACCATATATTTT.